The 29 T cell receptor beta chains below all came from one sample that was sequenced in a study of immune evolution from preneoplasia to lung adenocarcinoma. Assay: immunoSEQ multiplex PCR; the TCRdb copy retains only in-frame clones and omits some. The sample yields 8,000 to 10,000 clones, 65% to 80% seen once. Sequencing input: FFPE minimally invasive lung adenocarcinoma tissue. The receptors derive from a person between 70 and 80 years old with lung adenocarcinoma. Some clones in this sample may be carry-over from other donors' samples.

The rearrangement links TRBV7-9 to TRBJ2-7; TRBD1 aligns across 9 bases. The CDR3 is 14 residues long. Per germline, CDR1 SEHNR and CDR2 FQNEAQ (reference sequence). V trimming: 5 bases; J trimming: 5 bases; junction bases outside the gene matches: 7. CDR3 sequence reads: CASSPGQGRNEQYF. In nucleotides, the CDR3 is TGTGCCAGCAGCCCTGGACAGGGGAGAAACGAGCAGTACTTC. The entire variable domain, with the rest obtained from reference TRBV7-9 and TRBJ2-7, is as follows: DTGVSQNPRHKITKRGQNVTFRCDPISEHNRLYWYRQTLGQGPEFLTYFQNEAQLEKSRLLSDRFSAERPKGSFSTLEIQRTEQGDSAMYLCASSPGQGRNEQYFGPGTRLTVT.

V is TRBV6-1 and J is TRBJ1-4, with D maybe TRBD1 (5 bases). Germline V lookup: CDR1 MNHNS, CDR2 SASEGT. There are 15 residues in the CDR3. V lost 5 bases and J lost 2, with 12 bases in between. The CDR3 region has the DNA TGTGCCAGCAGTCAGCAGGGAGTGACTAATGAAAAACTGTTTTTT. Its translation: CASSQQGVTNEKLFF.

CDR3 protein: CASRKGGGELFF. CDR3 in DNA: TGTGCCAGCAGGAAAGGGGGCGGGGAGCTGTTTTTT. The J gene is TRBJ2-2, the V gene TRBV27; D is perhaps TRBD1 (6 bases). The germline V gene has CDR1 MNHEY and CDR2 SMNVEV (reference sequence). The CDR3 is 12 amino acids. V lost 6 bases to trimming and J lost 7 bases, with 9 bases between them.

V is TRBV9 and J is TRBJ2-3; 8 positions agree with TRBD2. Germline V lookup: CDR1 SGDLS, CDR2 YYNGEE. The CDR3 contains 15 residues. V shed 3 bases and J 1 base; nucleotides not matched to a gene: 4. CDR3 nucleotides: TGTGCCAGCAGCGAGGACGGGAGGGGCACAGATACGCAGTATTTT. Its protein product is CASSEDGRGTDTQYF.

The gene calls are TRBV7-8 and TRBJ1-2; 7 nucleotides align to TRBD1. V gave up 5 bases and J gave up 8 bases; unmatched junction bases: 2. There are 11 residues in the CDR3. Germline CDR1 is SGHVS and CDR2 is FQNEAQ. CDR3 amino acids: CASSVGGGYTF. CDR3 sequence (DNA): TGTGCCAGCAGCGTAGGGGGCGGCTACACCTTC.

The V and J genes are TRBV28 and TRBJ2-7, with 7 bases lining up with TRBD2. The CDR3 runs to 15 residues. V lost 8 bases, J lost 3 bases, and 13 bases stayed unmatched. Germline CDR1 and CDR2: MDHEN and SYDVKM. This chain's CDR3 is CASGGGSADNYEQYF. The DNA for the CDR3 is TGTGCCAGCGGGGGGGGGTCGGCGGATAACTACGAGCAGTACTTC.

The V gene is TRBV4-1, the J gene TRBJ2-1; 8 nucleotides agree with TRBD2. The CDR3 has 19 amino acids. Germline values: CDR1 MGHRA, CDR2 YSYEKL. J was trimmed by 2 bases and V by 2 bases; bases with no gene match: 14. In DNA, the CDR3 is TGCGCCAGCAGCCAAATCGGACTAGCCGGGAGGCGGGCCTACAATGAGCAGTTCTTC. Translating it yields CASSQIGLAGRRAYNEQFF.

The gene calls are TRBV5-6 and TRBJ2-3; D not resolved. The CDR3 totals 13 residues. Looked up from germline, CDR1 is SGHDT and CDR2 is YYEEEE. V was shortened by 2 bases and J by 4 bases, with 8 bases between the two germline ends. CDR3 sequence reads: CASSFLEADTQYF. The CDR3 nucleotides are TGTGCCAGCAGCTTTCTAGAGGCAGATACGCAGTATTTT.

V and J are TRBV19 and TRBJ2-7, with a possible D match to TRBD2 (6 bases). The CDR3 has 14 residues. V gave up 6 bases and J gave up 3 bases, with 15 bases separating them. Germline V lookup: CDR1 LNHDA, CDR2 SQIVND (reference sequence). The CDR3: CASRFGGEGYEQYF. The CDR3 nucleotides are TGTGCCAGTAGGTTCGGAGGGGAAGGCTACGAGCAGTACTTC.

There are a few counts of this clone. The genes are TRBV5-6 and TRBJ1-3; no firm D call. V was pared by 4 bases and J by 2 bases, with 7 bases between. CDR1 and CDR2 (germline): SGHDT, YYEEEE. This CDR3 contains 13 residues. In DNA, the CDR3 is TGTGCCAGCAGCCTCCCACCTGGAAACACCATATATTTT. It encodes CASSLPPGNTIYF. Complete variable domain (other parts from reference TRBV5-6 and TRBJ1-3): DAGVTQSPTHLIKTRGQQVTLRCSPKSGHDTVSWYQQALGQGPQFIFQYYEEEERQRGNFPDRFSGHQFPNYSSELNVNALLLGDSALYLCASSLPPGNTIYFGEGSWLTVV.

The J gene is TRBJ2-1, the V gene TRBV11-2; D ambiguous. The CDR3 loop spans 12 amino acids. Germline V gives CDR1 SGHAT, CDR2 FQNNGV. V lost 5 bases, J lost 4 bases, and 6 bases lay in between. The CDR3 here is CASSPEYNEQFF. CDR3 in DNA: TGTGCCAGCAGCCCGGAGTACAATGAGCAGTTCTTC. Using reference TRBV11-2 and TRBJ2-1 for the parts outside the CDR3, the full variable domain is EAGVAQSPRYKIIEKRQSVAFWCNPISGHATLYWYQQILGQGPKLLIQFQNNGVVDDSQLPKDRFSAERLKGVDSTLKIQPAKLEDSAVYLCASSPEYNEQFFGPGTRLTVL.

This chain links TRBV5-6 with TRBJ2-7, with TRBD1 matching over 8 bases. This CDR3 contains 14 residues. With V trimmed by 3 bases and J by 2 bases, 4 bases remained unmatched. Germline values: CDR1 SGHDT, CDR2 YYEEEE. CDR3: CASSSGQGTYEQYF. CDR3 sequence (DNA): TGTGCCAGCAGCTCAGGACAGGGCACCTACGAGCAGTACTTC.

The V call is TRBV11-3, the J call TRBJ1-3; unclear D gene. V lost 5 bases and J 6 bases, leaving 14 bases between the germline ends. Germline CDR1 reads SGHNT; CDR2 reads YENEEA. The CDR3 has 14 residues. CDR3 DNA sequence: TGTGCCAGCAGCCCCCCGTGGCACCAAAACACCATATATTTT. Encoded protein: CASSPPWHQNTIYF.

This rearrangement joins TRBV19 to TRBJ2-1; D tentatively fits TRBD1 or TRBD2 (7 bases each). CDR1 is LNHDA, CDR2 SQIVND, per germline (reference sequence). The germline V and J ends were trimmed by 5 bases and 8 bases, with 25 bases remaining between them. This CDR3 has 17 residues. This CDR3 reads CASSVVGGEGARDEQFF. CDR3 sequence (DNA): TGTGCCAGTAGTGTCGTAGGAGGGGAGGGGGCGAGGGATGAGCAGTTCTTC.

This chain joins TRBV7-2 and TRBJ1-1; 7 positions match TRBD1. The CDR3 covers 14 residues. CDR1 is SGHTA and CDR2 is FQGNSA in the germline V gene. The V segment lost 3 bases and the J segment 7 bases; nucleotides outside the gene matches: 8. The CDR3 reads CASSFDQGGVEAFF. DNA of the CDR3: TGTGCCAGCAGCTTCGACCAGGGGGGAGTTGAAGCTTTCTTT.

The rearrangement links TRBV27 to TRBJ2-3; 9 nucleotides align to TRBD1. J lost 10 bases, V lost 5 bases, and 16 bases had no gene match. Germline V CDR1 and CDR2: MNHEY, SMNVEV (reference sequence). There are 16 residues in the CDR3. CDR3: CASSRTGTGTRMAQYF. The CDR3 DNA reads as TGTGCCAGCAGTAGAACCGGGACAGGGACCCGAATGGCGCAGTATTTT.

In this sample, this clone turned up once. The chain carries TRBV28 and TRBJ2-5, with TRBD1 matching 9 bases. The end of the DNA is better explained by TRBJ2-7, so the J call may be wrong. Germline CDR1 is MDHEN and CDR2 is SYDVKM. This CDR3 region has 14 residues. CDR3 protein: CASSTPGQGYEQYF. The CDR3 region has the DNA TGTGCCAGCAGTACACCGGGACAGGGCTACGAGCAGTACTTC.

The CDR3 sequence: CASSFNDETQYF. CDR3 nucleotide sequence: TGTGCCAGCAGCTTCAACGACGAGACCCAGTACTTC. V gene TRBV5-4 combines with J gene TRBJ2-5; no firm D call. The CDR3 consists of 12 residues. The V gene lost 2 bases and the J gene lost 5 bases, with 7 bases spanning the gap. Germline V gene data show CDR1 as SGHNT and CDR2 as YYREEE (reference sequence).

CDR3 in amino acids: CASSQEVLLGEQYF. The CDR3 nucleotides read TGTGCCAGCAGCCAAGAGGTACTCCTTGGGGAGCAGTACTTC. This chain links TRBV4-2 with TRBJ2-7; D is undetermined. V dropped 0 bases and J dropped 7 bases, with 13 bases sitting between them. The germline CDR1 and CDR2 sequences are LGHNA and YNFKEQ. This CDR3 region has 14 residues.

In its sample, this clone was seen once. The V and J genes are TRBV11-2 and TRBJ2-5; D perhaps matches TRBD1 (6 bases). The germline V gene has CDR1 SGHAT and CDR2 FQNNGV. The CDR3 totals 15 residues. Trimming left V 1 base short and J 1 base short, with 10 bases between. The CDR3 is CASSLAQQGQETQYF. The CDR3 DNA follows: TGTGCCAGCAGCTTAGCCCAACAGGGCCAAGAGACCCAGTACTTC.

The chain joins TRBV9 to TRBJ2-5, with 13 bases lining up with TRBD2. Germline loops: CDR1 SGDLS, CDR2 YYNGEE. This CDR3 region has 16 residues. V shed 0 bases and J 5 bases; nucleotides not matched to a gene: 4. The chain's CDR3 is CASSVGTSGSTETQYF. CDR3 in DNA: TGTGCCAGCAGCGTAGGGACTAGCGGGAGTACCGAGACCCAGTACTTC.

J is TRBJ2-2 and V is TRBV18; tentatively, D is TRBD1 or TRBD2 (5 bases each). V was shortened by 3 bases and J by 6 bases, with 17 bases between the two germline ends. The CDR3 extends over 16 amino acids. Germline V gene data show CDR1 as KGHSH and CDR2 as LQKENI. The CDR3 spells CASSPREGPAAGELFF. The DNA for the CDR3 is TGTGCCAGCTCACCGAGAGAGGGGCCGGCGGCCGGGGAGCTGTTTTTT.

The CDR3 loop reads CASSWEQGANTEAFF. In DNA form, the CDR3 reads TGTGCCAGCAGTTGGGAACAGGGGGCGAACACTGAAGCTTTCTTT. The J gene is TRBJ1-1, the V gene TRBV6-5; 9 bases match TRBD1. CDR1 and CDR2 (germline): MNHEY, SVGAGI. CDR3 length equals 15 residues. Trimming took 4 bases from V and 1 from J; bases not matched to a gene: 4.

This clone was recorded a few times. This chain connects TRBV27 to TRBJ1-1, with D maybe TRBD1 (5 bases). Germline assignment: CDR1 MNHEY and CDR2 SMNVEV (reference sequence). CDR3 length equals 14 residues. V lost 2 bases, J lost 7 bases, and 14 bases lay in between. The DNA of the CDR3 is TGTGCCAGCAGTTTAGCCAGGGCGGCAGGTGAAGCTTTCTTT. It is translated as CASSLARAAGEAFF.

This sequence joins TRBV10-1 and TRBJ2-3; D remains ambiguous. The germline CDR1 and CDR2 sequences are WNHNN and SYGVQD (reference sequence). The CDR3 contains 13 residues. Trimming took off 5 bases at V and 2 bases at J, with 8 bases between the two ends. The CDR3 DNA reads TGCGCCAGCAGTCGATCATACACAGATACGCAGTATTTT. Its protein product is CASSRSYTDTQYF.

The CDR3 bases are TGTGCCAGCTCACCAGACAGGGGACCTCAGCCCCAGCATTTT. This sequence encodes CASSPDRGPQPQHF. The chain is built from TRBV11-2 and TRBJ1-5; 8 nucleotides align to TRBD1. The CDR3 runs to 14 residues. After removal of 8 bases from V and 6 bases from J, the junction contained 9 bases not matched to a gene. Germline CDR1 SGHAT, CDR2 FQNNGV.

This clone has a single count. The chain is built from TRBV6-6 and TRBJ1-2; D remains ambiguous. Trimming took off 7 bases at V and 4 bases at J, with 4 bases between the two ends. Germline CDR1 MNHNY, CDR2 SVGAGI (reference sequence). The CDR3 length is 10 residues. Written as DNA, the CDR3 is TGTGCCAGCACCCCCTATGGCTACACCTTC. It specifies CASTPYGYTF.

This clone has only a few counts. V usage is TRBV19 and J usage is TRBJ1-5; 7 bases match TRBD1. Germline trimming cut 10 bases from V and 3 bases from J; bases unmatched to any gene: 6. The CDR3 is 13 residues long. The germline gives CDR1 LNHDA, CDR2 SQIVND (reference sequence). The CDR3 region is CAISTGINQPQHF. Written as DNA, the CDR3 is TGTGCCATCTCGACAGGGATCAATCAGCCCCAGCATTTT.

In this sample, this clone turned up once. This sequence joins TRBV19 and TRBJ1-5, with D hard to call. V gave up 4 bases and J gave up 4 bases, with 14 bases separating them. From germline, CDR1 is LNHDA and CDR2 SQIVND (reference sequence). The CDR3 contains 15 residues. The CDR3 region has the DNA TGTGCCAGTAGTAATAACATGCTGGGGAATCAGCCCCAGCATTTT. Protein sequence: CASSNNMLGNQPQHF.